Included here is one TCR beta chain sequence, with context. What it binds is not known. This entry comes from a study of T cell responses to AZD1222 COVID-19 vaccine. Using immunoSEQ multiplex PCR, the repertoire was profiled, and TCRdb retains in-frame clones only, with some absent. The sample lists over 150,000 clones, around 90% occurring once. General study findings and limits: Repertoires were collected only later (after the peak T cell response had occurred).

The CDR3 sequence is 15 residues long. The V segment lost 0 bases and the J segment 1 base; nucleotides outside the gene matches: 3. Germline values: CDR1 SGHRS, CDR2 YFSETQ. The J gene is TRBJ1-1, the V gene TRBV5-1, with 7 bases that match TRBD1. The TCR comes from an adult in good health. The starting material was peripheral blood, obtained on day 0 of AZD1222 vaccination. The CDR3 DNA sequence: TGCGCCAGCAGCTTGGTAGGGGACAGGAACACTGAAGCTTTCTTT. The encoded protein is CASSLVGDRNTEAFF.